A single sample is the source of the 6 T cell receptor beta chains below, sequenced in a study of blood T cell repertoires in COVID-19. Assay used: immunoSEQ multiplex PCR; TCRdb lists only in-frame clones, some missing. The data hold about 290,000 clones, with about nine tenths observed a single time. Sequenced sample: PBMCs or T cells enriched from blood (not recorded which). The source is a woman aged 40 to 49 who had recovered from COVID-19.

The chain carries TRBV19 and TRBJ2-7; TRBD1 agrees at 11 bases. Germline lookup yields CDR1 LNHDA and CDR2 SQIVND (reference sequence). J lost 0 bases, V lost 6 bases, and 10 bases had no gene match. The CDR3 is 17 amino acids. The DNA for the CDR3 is TGTGCCAGTAGCATCGGGGACAGGGGGTTCTCCTCCTACGAGCAGTACTTC. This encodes CASSIGDRGFSSYEQYF.

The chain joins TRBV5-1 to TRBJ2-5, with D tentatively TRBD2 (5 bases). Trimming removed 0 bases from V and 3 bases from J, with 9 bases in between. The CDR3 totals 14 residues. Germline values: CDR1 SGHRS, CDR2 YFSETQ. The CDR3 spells CASSLAAGKETQYF. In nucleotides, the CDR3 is TGCGCCAGCAGCTTGGCAGCCGGGAAAGAGACCCAGTACTTC. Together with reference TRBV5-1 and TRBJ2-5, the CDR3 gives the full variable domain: KAGVTQTPRYLIKTRGQQVTLSCSPISGHRSVSWYQQTPGQGLQFLFEYFSETQRNKGNFPGRFSGRQFSNSRSEMNVSTLELGDSALYLCASSLAAGKETQYFGPGTRLLVL.

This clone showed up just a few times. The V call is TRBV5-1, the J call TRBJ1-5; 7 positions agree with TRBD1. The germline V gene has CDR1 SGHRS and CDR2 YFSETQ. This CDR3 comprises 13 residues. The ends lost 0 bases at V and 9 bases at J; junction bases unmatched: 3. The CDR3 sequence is CASSLGQGGPQHF. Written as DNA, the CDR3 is TGCGCCAGCAGCTTGGGACAGGGCGGGCCCCAGCATTTT.

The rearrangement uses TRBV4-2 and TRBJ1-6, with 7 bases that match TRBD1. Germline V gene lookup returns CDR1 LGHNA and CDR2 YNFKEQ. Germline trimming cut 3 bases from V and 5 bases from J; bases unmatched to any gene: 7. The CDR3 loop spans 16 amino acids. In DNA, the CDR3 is TGTGCCAGCAGCCATCTTTTAAGGGGGCATAATTCACCCCTCCACTTT. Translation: CASSHLLRGHNSPLHF.

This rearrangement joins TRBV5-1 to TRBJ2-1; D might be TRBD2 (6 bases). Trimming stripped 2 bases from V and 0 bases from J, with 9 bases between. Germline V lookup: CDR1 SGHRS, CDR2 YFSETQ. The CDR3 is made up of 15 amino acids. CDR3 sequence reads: CASSFGGSSYNEQFF. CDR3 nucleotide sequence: TGCGCCAGCAGCTTTGGGGGGAGCTCCTACAATGAGCAGTTCTTC.

The CDR3 is CASSPQSNRALIYGYTF. The DNA for the CDR3 is TGCGCCAGCAGCCCCCAGTCCAACAGGGCCCTCATCTATGGCTACACCTTC. The rearrangement uses TRBV4-1 and TRBJ1-2; possibly TRBD1 for D (6 bases). Germline assignment: CDR1 MGHRA and CDR2 YSYEKL. Between the trimmed V and J ends, which lost 4 bases and 4 bases, there was a span of 22 bases. CDR3 length: 17 amino acids.